This TCR beta chain was obtained from a study of cytomegalovirus exposure and HLA in healthy donors. On this clone: Its specificity is unknown.

60 Vbeta and 13 Jbeta primers were used in PCR. Sequenced by immunoSEQ multiplex PCR; TCRdb stores in-frame clones only, minus some. There are approximately 97,000 clones in the sample; 73% occur only once, and more than 3% lies in the top ten. The CDR3 has 13 residues. The germline V gene has CDR1 SGHRS and CDR2 YFSETQ. The V segment lost 5 bases and the J segment 6 bases; nucleotides outside the gene matches: 6. Study conclusions and caveats: Cytomegalovirus-associated status was assigned to approximately 160 TCR beta chains.

The sequenced material came from PBMCs. This chain links TRBV5-1 with TRBJ2-3; 7 bases are shared with TRBD1. The TCR sequence derives from a man aged 40-50 years in good health and CMV-seronegative. The CDR3 DNA reads TGCGCCAGCAGAGACGGGACAGTGGATACGCAGTATTTT. This translates into CASRDGTVDTQYF.